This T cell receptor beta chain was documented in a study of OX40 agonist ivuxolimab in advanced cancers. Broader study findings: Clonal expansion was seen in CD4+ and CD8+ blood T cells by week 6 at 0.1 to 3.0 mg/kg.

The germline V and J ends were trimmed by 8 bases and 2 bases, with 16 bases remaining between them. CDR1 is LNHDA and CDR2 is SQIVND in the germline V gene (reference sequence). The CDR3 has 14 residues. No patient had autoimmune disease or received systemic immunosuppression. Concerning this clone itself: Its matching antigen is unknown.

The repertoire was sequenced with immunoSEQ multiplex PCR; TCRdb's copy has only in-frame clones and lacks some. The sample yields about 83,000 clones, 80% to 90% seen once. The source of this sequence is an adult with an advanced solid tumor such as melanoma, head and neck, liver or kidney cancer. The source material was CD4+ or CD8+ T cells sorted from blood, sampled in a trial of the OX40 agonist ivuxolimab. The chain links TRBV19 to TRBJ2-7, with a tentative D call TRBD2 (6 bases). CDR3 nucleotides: TGTGCCAGTTCCTTCGGGCGGGGTCCCTACGAGCAGTACTTC. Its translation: CASSFGRGPYEQYF. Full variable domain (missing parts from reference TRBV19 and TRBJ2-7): DGGITQSPKYLFRKEGQNVTLSCEQNLNHDAMYWYRQDPGQGLRLIYYSQIVNDFQKGDIAEGYSVSREKKESFPLTVTSAQKNPTAFYLCASSFGRGPYEQYFGPGTRLTVT.